This is a list of T cell receptor beta chains from one sample in a study of regulatory T cells in long-lasting Graves disease. TCRdb used MiXCR to reprocess the multiplex PCR reads, holding one entry per CDR3 protein. Of 430,000 or so distinct CDR3 sequences in the sample, 21% are singletons; the top ten hold 13% to 15%. The sequencing here drew on peripheral blood mononuclear cells (PBMCs), taken when the disease was refractory, from a patient treated with antithyroid drugs. Receptors originate from a female donor with Graves disease. The CDR3 runs from the conserved cysteine through the conserved F or W. A D gene is named only where the DNA matches it firmly. Some rows mark clone size as missing; the rest say once, few, many or name a class of expanded clone.

TRBV12-3/TRBV12-4	many	13	TRBJ2-5	-	CASSLAETETQYF	TGTGCCAGCAGTTTAGCAGAGACGGAGACCCAGTACTTC
TRBV10-1	-	21	TRBJ2-6	-	CASTPRAGLKLPTSGANVLTF	TGCGCCAGCACGCCCCGGGCAGGGCTAAAGCTACCGACCTCTGGGGCCAACGTCCTGACTTTC
TRBV11-1	few	16	TRBJ2-3	-	CASTNPGTGITDTQYF	TGTGCCAGCACCAACCCCGGGACGGGGATCACAGATACGCAGTATTTT
TRBV6-4	few	16	TRBJ1-1	TRBD1	CASSGPGGRTNTEAFF	TGTGCCAGCAGTGGCCCAGGGGGCAGGACGAACACTGAAGCTTTCTTT
TRBV27	-	14	TRBJ2-2	TRBD1	CASTPSRGTGELFF	TGTGCCAGCACCCCGTCCAGGGGGACCGGGGAGCTGTTTTTT
TRBV2	many	12	TRBJ2-5	TRBD2	CASGVAGAGEYF	TGTGCCAGCGGGGTAGCGGGAGCGGGCGAGTACTTC
TRBV9	-	15	TRBJ2-2	TRBD1	CASSETGFGTGELFF	TGTGCCAGCAGCGAGACAGGGTTTGGCACCGGGGAGCTGTTTTTT
TRBV2	many	15	TRBJ1-2	-	CASSEALRGYYGYTF	TGTGCCAGCAGTGAAGCTCTTCGTGGGTACTATGGCTACACCTTC
TRBV28	-	16	TRBJ1-3	-	CASSLIMRFCGNTIYF	TGTGCCAGCAGTTTAATCATGAGGTTCTGTGGAAACACCATATATTTT
TRBV15	few	14	TRBJ2-5	TRBD2	CATSRETSGETQYF	TGTGCCACCAGCAGGGAAACTAGCGGGGAGACCCAGTACTTC
TRBV2	many	14	TRBJ2-5	TRBD1	CASRTWDSKETQYF	TGTGCCAGCAGGACATGGGACAGCAAAGAGACCCAGTACTTC
TRBV10-2	-	18	TRBJ2-7	TRBD1	CASSESILDRGRPYEQYF	TGCGCCAGCAGTGAGTCGATCCTGGACAGGGGAAGACCCTACGAGCAGTACTTC
TRBV6-2/TRBV6-3	many	13	TRBJ2-5	-	CATVGGGGETQYF	TGTGCCACCGTTGGCGGAGGGGGAGAGACCCAGTACTTC
TRBV28	many	12	TRBJ1-2	-	CASSLRQTGYTF	TGTGCCAGCAGTTTACGCCAAACGGGCTACACCTTC
TRBV4-1	-	13	TRBJ2-5	-	CASSHEGGETQYF	TGCGCCAGCAGCCACGAGGGCGGGGAGACCCAGTACTTC
TRBV11-3	many	15	TRBJ2-2	-	CASSPRGPNTGELFF	TGTGCCAGCAGCCCCCGAGGTCCTAACACCGGGGAGCTGTTTTTT
TRBV20-1	once	15	TRBJ2-2	TRBD1	CSASRGQQNTGELFF	TGCAGTGCTTCCAGGGGACAGCAGAACACCGGGGAGCTGTTTTTT
TRBV7-7	-	13	TRBJ1-5	-	CASSSDRNQPQHF	TGTGCTAGCAGCTCGGACAGAAATCAGCCCCAGCATTTT
TRBV12-3/TRBV12-4	many	13	TRBJ2-7	-	CASSRGKAYEQYF	TGTGCCAGCAGTCGTGGCAAAGCCTACGAGCAGTACTTC
TRBV30	many	14	TRBJ2-7	TRBD2	CAWSSGLAGLEQYF	TGTGCCTGGAGCTCCGGACTAGCGGGATTAGAGCAGTACTTC
TRBV5-4	few	14	TRBJ2-1	-	CASSLDGSYNEQFF	TGTGCCAGCAGCTTGGACGGGTCCTACAATGAGCAGTTCTTC
TRBV3-1	-	15	TRBJ2-1	-	CASSEKGEGRNEQFF	TGTGCCAGCAGCGAGAAGGGTGAGGGACGCAATGAGCAGTTCTTC
TRBV19	-	14	TRBJ2-2	-	CASKATRNTGELFF	TGTGCCAGTAAGGCGACTCGGAACACCGGGGAGCTGTTTTTT
TRBV14	-	18	TRBJ2-5	TRBD2	CASSQASGLAGGGETQYF	TGTGCCAGCAGCCAAGCATCCGGACTAGCGGGAGGTGGAGAGACCCAGTACTTC
TRBV6-1	many	12	TRBJ2-5	-	CASSPETETQYF	TGTGCCAGCAGCCCCGAGACGGAGACCCAGTACTTC
TRBV27	-	15	TRBJ2-1	-	CASRPRPAGYNEQFF	TGTGCCAGCAGACCGCGGCCGGCGGGCTACAATGAGCAGTTCTTC
TRBV18	many	14	TRBJ1-2	TRBD1	CASSPYRGDVGYTF	TGTGCCAGCTCACCATACAGGGGGGATGTCGGCTACACCTTC
TRBV2	many	15	TRBJ1-5	-	CASSPQGGGGQPQHF	TGTGCCAGCAGTCCCCAGGGCGGGGGAGGTCAGCCCCAGCATTTT
TRBV27	-	14	TRBJ2-1	TRBD1	CASSLTGGRGEQFF	TGTGCCAGCAGTTTGACAGGGGGCCGGGGTGAGCAGTTCTTC
TRBV6-7	few	15	TRBJ2-7	TRBD2	CASSFPLAMNYEQYF	TGTGCCAGCAGTTTCCCACTAGCGATGAATTACGAGCAGTACTTC
TRBV4-1	few	16	TRBJ1-2	-	CASSQETRLSPYGYTF	TGCGCCAGCAGCCAAGAAACCAGGTTATCCCCCTATGGCTACACCTTC
TRBV12-3/TRBV12-4	many	14	TRBJ2-7	-	CASSGPGTVDEQYF	TGTGCCAGCAGTGGGCCCGGGACGGTCGACGAGCAGTACTTC
TRBV9	few	14	TRBJ2-5	-	CASNAGAIQETQYF	TGTGCCAGCAACGCAGGGGCTATACAAGAGACCCAGTACTTC
TRBV28	many	19	TRBJ2-2	TRBD1	CASSTLLGRGQGNTGELFF	TGTGCCAGCAGTACGCTCCTTGGGCGGGGACAGGGGAACACCGGGGAGCTGTTTTTT
TRBV18	many	15	TRBJ1-4	TRBD1	CASSPPDRAFEKLFF	TGTGCCAGCTCACCGCCGGACAGGGCATTTGAAAAACTGTTTTTT
TRBV9	few	12	TRBJ2-5	-	CASSVDLETQYF	TGTGCCAGCAGCGTAGATCTAGAGACCCAGTACTTC
TRBV2	few	14	TRBJ2-2	-	CASSERGVGGELFF	TGTGCCAGCAGTGAAAGGGGAGTTGGTGGGGAGCTGTTTTTT
TRBV20-1	-	13	TRBJ1-2	-	CSTKGQSNYGYTF	TGCAGTACTAAAGGACAGTCTAACTATGGCTACACCTTC
TRBV20-1	few	12	TRBJ1-5	-	CSAMLGAEPQHF	TGCAGTGCCATGCTAGGGGCTGAGCCCCAGCATTTT
TRBV7-9	-	15	TRBJ2-7	-	CASSSEPGRHYEQYF	TGTGCCAGCAGCTCCGAACCGGGACGGCACTACGAGCAGTACTTC
TRBV20-1	-	17	TRBJ2-6	-	CSASRDARSSGANVLTF	TGCAGTGCTAGTCGAGACGCAAGGAGCTCTGGGGCCAACGTCCTGACTTTC
TRBV5-4	few	14	TRBJ2-2	-	CASSVGQYTGELFF	TGTGCCAGCAGCGTTGGACAGTACACCGGGGAGCTGTTTTTT
TRBV4-1	few	14	TRBJ2-5	TRBD2	CASSQLTGGETQYF	TGCGCCAGCAGCCAATTAACCGGGGGGGAGACCCAGTACTTC
TRBV28	-	12	TRBJ2-1	-	CASSLYGNEQFF	TGTGCCAGCAGTTTATATGGGAATGAGCAGTTCTTC
TRBV29-1	few	13	TRBJ1-1	TRBD1	CSVFSQGGTEAFF	TGCAGCGTTTTTTCACAGGGGGGCACTGAAGCTTTCTTT